The 4 T cell receptor beta chains below all came from one sample that was sequenced in a study of spatial heterogeneity in lung cancer. This sample's time point: sample taken at primary tumor resection. Frozen PBMC, nontumor lung or tumor provided whole RNA, which was sequenced unsorted. TCRdb processed the 5' RACE reads anew with MiXCR; each CDR3 protein has one entry. The repertoire includes roughly 54,000 distinct CDR3 sequences, 7.5% to 8% of them detected once, and more than 10% sits in the top ten. The specimen was PBMCs, collected at surgery. These receptors originate from a female donor with early-stage non-small cell lung cancer.

This clonotype was counted many times. The genes are TRBV19 and TRBJ2-3; D may be TRBD2 (7 bases). The germline V gene has CDR1 LNHDA and CDR2 SQIVND (reference sequence). Trimming took off 6 bases at V and 1 base at J, with 8 bases between the two ends. CDR3 length: 13 amino acids. CDR3 in amino acids: CASRGGGTDTQYF. CDR3 sequence (DNA): TGTGCCAGTAGAGGGGGGGGCACAGATACGCAGTATTTT.

The chain carries TRBV19 and TRBJ2-5; 7 bases are a match to TRBD1. This CDR3 comprises 14 residues. V lost 5 bases to trimming and J lost 2 bases; unmatched junction nucleotides: 5. Germline values: CDR1 LNHDA, CDR2 SQIVND (reference sequence). The CDR3 reads CASSLIQGQETQYF. Written as DNA, the CDR3 is TGTGCCAGTAGTTTAATACAGGGGCAAGAGACCCAGTACTTC. Variable domain in full (rest from reference TRBV19 and TRBJ2-5): DGGITQSPKYLFRKEGQNVTLSCEQNLNHDAMYWYRQDPGQGLRLIYYSQIVNDFQKGDIAEGYSVSREKKESFPLTVTSAQKNPTAFYLCASSLIQGQETQYFGPGTRLLVL.

This clonotype was counted ten times or more. The V gene is TRBV20-1, the J gene TRBJ1-2, with D tentatively TRBD1 (6 bases). The CDR3 length is 13 residues. From germline, CDR1 is DFQATT and CDR2 SNEGSKA (reference sequence). With 5 bases removed from V and 6 bases from J, the gap between germline ends came to 16 bases. This CDR3 is CSALGGQGNGYTF. The DNA for the CDR3 is TGCAGTGCTCTAGGGGGTCAGGGAAATGGCTACACCTTC.

This clonotype was counted between two and nine times. The chain couples TRBV18 to TRBJ2-3; no firm D call. The germline V gene encodes CDR1 KGHSH and CDR2 LQKENI. V dropped 3 bases and J dropped 4 bases, with 14 bases sitting between them. This CDR3 is 15 amino acids long. CDR3 sequence (DNA): TGTGCCAGCTCACCCACCTATCCAGAAGCAGATACGCAGTATTTT. It yields the protein CASSPTYPEADTQYF.